The clone carrying this TCR beta chain has more than one count but fewer than ten. Its target is not known. Sequencing used immunoSEQ multiplex PCR; TCRdb keeps in-frame clones, though not all of them. The data contain 26,000 or so clones, approximately 90% of them singletons. These data belong to a study of T cell responses to AZD1222 COVID-19 vaccine. Study-wide results and limits: Mostly white British, mostly female donors; authors suggested clonal diversity may be underestimated. Spike as a whole was targeted by vaccine-associated CD4 TCRs, dominant at 160-218 and 743-854. Researchers took repertoire samples only after the peak T cell response had come. Following two doses of AZD1222, Spike-specific TCR breadth and depth rose.

CDR1 is MNHNS and CDR2 is SASEGT in the germline V gene. The V and J ends lost 2 bases and 6 bases respectively, with 16 bases between them. The CDR3 loop spans 15 amino acids. The sequencing here drew on peripheral blood, taken 28 days after the second AZD1222 dose. This sequence joins TRBV6-1 and TRBJ1-2; tentatively, D is TRBD1 (5 bases). The source is an adult who received the AZD1222 COVID-19 vaccine. CDR3 DNA sequence: TGTGCCAGCAGTGAACCGGCAGGGTGGCCCAATGGCTACACCTTC. This gives the protein CASSEPAGWPNGYTF.